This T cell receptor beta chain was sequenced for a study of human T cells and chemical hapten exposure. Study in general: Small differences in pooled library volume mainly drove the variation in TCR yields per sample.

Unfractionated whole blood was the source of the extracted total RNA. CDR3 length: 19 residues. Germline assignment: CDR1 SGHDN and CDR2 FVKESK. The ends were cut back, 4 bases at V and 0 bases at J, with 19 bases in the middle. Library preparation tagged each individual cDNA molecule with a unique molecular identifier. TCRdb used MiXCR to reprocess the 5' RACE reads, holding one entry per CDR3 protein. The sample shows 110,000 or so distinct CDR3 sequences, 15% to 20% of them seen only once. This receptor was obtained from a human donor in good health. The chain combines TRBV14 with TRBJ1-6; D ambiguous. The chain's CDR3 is CASSRLDFPGSSYNSPLHF. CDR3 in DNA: TGTGCCAGCAGCCGCCTGGATTTTCCTGGGAGCTCCTATAATTCACCCCTCCACTTT.